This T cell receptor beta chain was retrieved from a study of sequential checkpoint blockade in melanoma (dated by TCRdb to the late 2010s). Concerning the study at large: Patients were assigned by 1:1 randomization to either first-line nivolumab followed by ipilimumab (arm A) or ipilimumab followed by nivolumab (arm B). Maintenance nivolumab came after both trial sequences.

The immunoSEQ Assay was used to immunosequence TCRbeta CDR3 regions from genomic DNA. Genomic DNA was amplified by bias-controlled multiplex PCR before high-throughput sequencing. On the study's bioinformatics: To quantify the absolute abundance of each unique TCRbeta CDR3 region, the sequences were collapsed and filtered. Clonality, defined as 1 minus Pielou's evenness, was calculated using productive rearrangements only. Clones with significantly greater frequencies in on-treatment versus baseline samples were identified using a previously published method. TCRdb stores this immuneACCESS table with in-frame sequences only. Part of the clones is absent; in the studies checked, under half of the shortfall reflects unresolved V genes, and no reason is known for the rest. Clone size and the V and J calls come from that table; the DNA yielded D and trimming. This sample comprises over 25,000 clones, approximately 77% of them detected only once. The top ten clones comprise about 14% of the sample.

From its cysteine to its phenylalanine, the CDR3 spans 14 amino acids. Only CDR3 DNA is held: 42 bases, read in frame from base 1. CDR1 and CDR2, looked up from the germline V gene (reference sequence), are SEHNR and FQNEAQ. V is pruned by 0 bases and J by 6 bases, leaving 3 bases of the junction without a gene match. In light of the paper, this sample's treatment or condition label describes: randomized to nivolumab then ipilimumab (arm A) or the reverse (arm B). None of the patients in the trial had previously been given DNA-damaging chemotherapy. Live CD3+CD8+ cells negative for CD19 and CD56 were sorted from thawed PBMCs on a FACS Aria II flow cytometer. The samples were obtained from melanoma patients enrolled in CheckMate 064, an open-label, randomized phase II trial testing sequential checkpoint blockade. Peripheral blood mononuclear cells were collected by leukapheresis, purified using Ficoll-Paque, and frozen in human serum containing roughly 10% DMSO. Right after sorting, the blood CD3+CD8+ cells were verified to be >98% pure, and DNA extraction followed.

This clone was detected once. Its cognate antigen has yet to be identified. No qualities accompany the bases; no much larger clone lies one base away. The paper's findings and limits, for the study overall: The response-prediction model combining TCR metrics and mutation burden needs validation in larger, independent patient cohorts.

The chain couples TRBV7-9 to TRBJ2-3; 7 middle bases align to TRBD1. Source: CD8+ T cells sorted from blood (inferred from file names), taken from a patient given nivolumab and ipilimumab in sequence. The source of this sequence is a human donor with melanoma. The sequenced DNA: TGTGCCAGCAGCTTAGCGAAAGGGGGCGATACGCAGTATTTT. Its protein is CASSLAKGGDTQYF.